This TCR beta chain was obtained from a study of CXCR3-negative and CXCR3-positive naive CD8 T cells. Study-level points and caveats: CXCR3-positive naive cells had more hydrophobic TRB CDR3s than CXCR3-negative naive cells. For naive cells, CXCR3-negative and CXCR3-positive subsets had similar TRBV-TRBJ usage; for memory cells, usage differed. Diversity was high in both naive subsets and much lower in memory cells.

Worth noting for this clonotype: Its antigen remains unknown.

Naive CD8+ T lymphocytes were specified as CD45RO-CCR7+CD27+CD95-. Germline V gives CDR1 SGHRS, CDR2 YFSETQ. The CDR3 has 14 amino acids. The TRB libraries of cDNA were built by UMI-labeled 5' RACE. TCRdb re-analyzed the 5' RACE reads; it lists each CDR3 protein once, without DNA. The ten top clones account for 0.82%, within a sample of just under 90,000 distinct CDR3 sequences. The chain uses TRBV5-1 and TRBJ2-5. Sequencing input: naive CXCR3+ CD8+ T cells from blood. Subset described: CD45RO-CCR7+CD27+CD95- naive CD8+ T cells expressing CXCR3 (TNR3+). The sequence derives from a human donor in good health. Some clones in this sample may be carry-over from other donors' samples. CDR3 protein: CASDPGVHQETQYF.